This TCR beta chain is from a study of beta chain features in type 1 diabetes. Study-wide findings and caveats: These data did not resolve whether HLA type affects TCRB rearrangement.

Expressed TCRB transcripts were sequenced, since all the RNA that had been isolated was reverse transcribed. About 3.7 million reads per sample were averaged for naive, central memory and regulatory samples. Libraries were prepared by immunoSEQ multiplex PCR; TCRdb keeps only in-frame clonotypes and omits some of them. The sample consists of fewer than 650,000 clones, 15% to 19% of them appearing once. Germline V gene lookup returns CDR1 SGHTA and CDR2 FQGNSA. The ends were cut back, 1 base at V and 4 bases at J, with 16 bases in the middle. The CDR3 contains 16 residues. A remark on this clone: The antigen is undetermined.

Material for sequencing was naive CD4+ T cells from blood. This TCR was recovered from a man between 18 and 35 years old in good health. The chain combines TRBV7-2 with TRBJ1-1; perhaps TRBD1 as D (5 bases). In DNA, the CDR3 is TGTGCCAGCAGCTTAGAAAGGGGCTGGGTGGGCACTGAAGCTTTCTTT. Translated, it gives CASSLERGWVGTEAFF.